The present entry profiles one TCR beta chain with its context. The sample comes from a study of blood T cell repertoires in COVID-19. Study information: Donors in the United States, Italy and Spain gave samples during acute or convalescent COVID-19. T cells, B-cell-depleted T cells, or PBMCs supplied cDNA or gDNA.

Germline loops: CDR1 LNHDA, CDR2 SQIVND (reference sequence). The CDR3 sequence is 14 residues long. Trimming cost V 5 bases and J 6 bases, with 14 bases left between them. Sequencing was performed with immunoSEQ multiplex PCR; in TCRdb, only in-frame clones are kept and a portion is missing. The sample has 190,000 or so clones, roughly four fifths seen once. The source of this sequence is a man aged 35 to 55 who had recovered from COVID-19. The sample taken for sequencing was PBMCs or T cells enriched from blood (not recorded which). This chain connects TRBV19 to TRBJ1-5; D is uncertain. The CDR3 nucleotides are TGTGCCAGTAGTGGGATAGGGAGAGGTCAGCCCCAGCATTTT. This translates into CASSGIGRGQPQHF.